A single sample gave rise to the 30 T cell receptor beta chains below, sequenced in a study of graft-versus-host responses after intestinal transplantation. Their recognized antigens are unknown. Here immunoSEQ multiplex PCR was the method, and the copy in TCRdb shows in-frame clones only, minus some. The repertoire holds about 88,000 clones, with approximately 89% as singletons. This specimen was unstimulated CD4+ T cells sorted from spleen or lymph node cells, taken before transplant. These receptors were taken from a human donor who was the organ donor for an intestinal transplant.

With regard to this clone: The junction departs from the called germline gene at one end, perhaps through a read error. The rearrangement uses TRBV29-1 and TRBJ1-2; 8 bases are shared with TRBD1. Germline loops: CDR1 SQVTM, CDR2 ANQGSEA. The CDR3 length is 13 residues. The CDR3 sequence is CSVEDLAERQGFF. The DNA of the CDR3 is TGCAGCGTTGAAGACCTGGCGGAGAGACAGGGGTTTTTC. The full variable domain, with the rest looked up from reference TRBV29-1 and TRBJ1-2, is SAVISQKPSRDICQRGTSLTIQCQVDSQVTMMFWYRQQPGQSLTLIATANQGSEATYESGFVIDKFPISRPNLTFSTLTVSNMSPEDSSIYLCSVEDLAERQGFFGSGTRLTVV.

The chain couples TRBV1 to TRBJ2-1; no check of the table's D call, TRBD2, against the DNA was made. TRBV1 is flagged as a pseudogene. CDR3 size: 16 residues. The CDR3 region is CTSSRTGTSPSHEQFF. The CDR3 DNA follows: TGCACCAGCAGCCGGACCGGGACTAGCCCTTCCCATGAGCAGTTCTTC.

The chain carries TRBV5-4 and TRBJ2-5; 7 bases match TRBD2. The trim removed 2 bases at V and 1 base at J, leaving 2 bases unmatched. Germline loops: CDR1 SGHNT, CDR2 YYREEE (reference sequence). This CDR3 is built from 14 residues. The CDR3 DNA is TGTGCCAGCAGCTTAGGCGGGAGCCAAGAGACCCAGTACTTC. Its protein is CASSLGGSQETQYF.

The chain carries TRBV10-1 and TRBJ1-1; D unclear. The germline V gene has CDR1 WNHNN and CDR2 SYGVQD (reference sequence). This CDR3 contains 13 residues. Trimming removed 6 bases at V and 0 bases at J, with 8 bases between. The CDR3 sequence: CASSRHLNTEAFF. In DNA, the CDR3 is TGCGCCAGCAGCCGACACCTGAACACTGAAGCTTTCTTT.

This clone has a handful of counts. The rearrangement uses TRBV6-5 and TRBJ1-1; 10 positions agree with TRBD1. The CDR3 is made up of 14 amino acids. V gave up 6 bases and J gave up 7 bases; unmatched junction bases: 8. Per the germline V gene, CDR1 is MNHEY and CDR2 is SVGAGI. The CDR3 region is CASRQDRGLGEAFF. CDR3 nucleotides: TGTGCCAGCAGACAAGACAGGGGGCTAGGTGAAGCTTTCTTT.

The chain uses TRBV27 and TRBJ2-7; no firm D call. Trimming cost V 2 bases and J 4 bases, with 6 bases left between them. Germline CDR1 and CDR2: MNHEY and SMNVEV (reference sequence). This CDR3 is 12 amino acids long. CDR3 sequence reads: CASSLGGYEQYF. CDR3 DNA sequence: TGTGCCAGCAGTTTAGGCGGTTACGAGCAGTACTTC.

The chain uses TRBV5-1 and TRBJ2-5; 12 bases are a match to TRBD2. The CDR3 length is 18 residues. Germline V gene sequence: CDR1 SGHRS, CDR2 YFSETQ. Trimming took 2 bases from V and 4 from J; bases not matched to a gene: 12. CDR3 sequence (DNA): TGCGCCAGCAGCTTCAGACTAGCGGGAGTGTATTTGGGAGAGACCCAGTACTTC. This encodes CASSFRLAGVYLGETQYF.

The V and J genes are TRBV27 and TRBJ2-3; TRBD2 matches 7 bases. Germline assignment: CDR1 MNHEY and CDR2 SMNVEV (reference sequence). The length of the CDR3 is 15 residues. V shed 4 bases, J shed 4 bases, and the junction held 8 bases outside the gene matches. The CDR3 nucleotides are TGTGCCAGCAGTTGGAACGGGGGGACGTCAGATACGCAGTATTTT. Residues: CASSWNGGTSDTQYF.

J is TRBJ2-2 and V is TRBV5-5, with D maybe TRBD2 (5 bases). The CDR3 sequence is 17 residues long. CDR1 SGHKS and CDR2 YYEKEE come from the germline V gene (reference sequence). V was trimmed by 6 bases and J by 4 bases, leaving 22 bases between them. For the CDR3, the DNA is TGTGCCAGCAATCCCCTACTCGGTTCGGGGTCCACCGGGGAGCTGTTTTTT. Translated, it gives CASNPLLGSGSTGELFF.

This chain connects TRBV7-2 to TRBJ1-6, with D hard to call. The CDR3 has 15 amino acids. V shed 1 base and J shed 7 bases, with 11 bases lying between them. Germline CDR1 reads SGHTA; CDR2 reads FQGNSA. CDR3 DNA: TGTGCCAGCAGCTTAGGGGCGACGGCGAATTCACCCCTCCACTTT. Translating it yields CASSLGATANSPLHF. The variable domain in full, completed from reference TRBV7-2 and TRBJ1-6, reads GAGVSQSPSNKVTEKGKDVELRCDPISGHTALYWYRQSLGQGLEFLIYFQGNSAPDKSGLPSDRFSAERTGGSVSTLTIQRTQQEDSAVYLCASSLGATANSPLHFGNGTRLTVT.

Written as DNA, the CDR3 is TGTGCCAGTAGTATAGGTCCTAGCGGGAGTCGCTATGAGCAGTTCTTC. This sequence encodes CASSIGPSGSRYEQFF. The rearrangement joins TRBV19 to TRBJ2-1, with TRBD2 matching 10 bases. The length of the CDR3 is 16 residues. V lost 1 base and J lost 8; bases outside the gene matches: 8. Germline V gene sequence: CDR1 LNHDA, CDR2 SQIVND (reference sequence). Filled out from reference TRBV19 and TRBJ2-1, the complete variable domain reads DGGITQSPKYLFRKEGQNVTLSCEQNLNHDAMYWYRQDPGQGLRLIYYSQIVNDFQKGDIAEGYSVSREKKESFPLTVTSAQKNPTAFYLCASSIGPSGSRYEQFFGPGTRLTVL.

This sequence joins TRBV10-3 and TRBJ2-7, with 10 bases lining up with TRBD2. This CDR3 is 13 amino acids long. V gave up 7 bases and J gave up 6 bases; unmatched junction bases: 6. Germline V gene lookup returns CDR1 ENHRY and CDR2 SYGVKD. The chain's CDR3 is CAITEREGFEQYF. The CDR3 coding sequence is TGTGCCATCACCGAGCGGGAGGGTTTCGAGCAGTACTTC.

This clone has just one count. The chain uses TRBV5-4 and TRBJ1-1; tentative D call: TRBD1 (6 bases). Germline lookup yields CDR1 SGHNT and CDR2 YYREEE (reference sequence). This CDR3 is built from 15 residues. V lost 5 bases and J 1 base, leaving 15 bases between the germline ends. In DNA form, the CDR3 reads TGTGCCAGCAGACCAAGGACAGCTAAGAACACTGAAGCTTTCTTT. Residues: CASRPRTAKNTEAFF. Full variable domain (remainder filled in from reference TRBV5-4 and TRBJ1-1): ETGVTQSPTHLIKTRGQQVTLRCSSQSGHNTVSWYQQALGQGPQFIFQYYREEENGRGNFPPRFSGLQFPNYSSELNVNALELDDSALYLCASRPRTAKNTEAFFGQGTRLTVV.

The chain has TRBV9 and TRBJ1-1, with 8 bases that match TRBD1. This CDR3 has 15 amino acids. Germline V gene lookup returns CDR1 SGDLS and CDR2 YYNGEE. V shed 2 bases and J 1 base; nucleotides not matched to a gene: 4. CDR3 residues: CASSVLGQGNTEAFF. The CDR3, as DNA: TGTGCCAGCAGCGTCCTCGGACAGGGGAACACTGAAGCTTTCTTT.

This clone was counted once. The rearrangement uses TRBV11-2 and TRBJ2-7; 9 bases agree with TRBD2. CDR1 is SGHAT and CDR2 is FQNNGV in the germline V gene. After removal of 6 bases from V and 2 bases from J, the junction contained 14 bases not matched to a gene. The CDR3 is 17 amino acids. The DNA of the CDR3 is TGTGCCAGCAGACTATACTCTAGCGGCGGGGGGGCCTACGAGCAGTACTTC. Amino acids: CASRLYSSGGGAYEQYF.

This chain connects TRBV6-6 to TRBJ1-2; no clear D gene. V lost 10 bases and J 7 bases, leaving 16 bases between the germline ends. From germline, CDR1 is MNHNY and CDR2 SVGAGI (reference sequence). CDR3 length: 12 amino acids. CDR3 nucleotide sequence: TGTGCCAACTCCCGGGATCGGGTTGGCTACACCTTC. Encoded protein: CANSRDRVGYTF.

This chain links TRBV7-9 with TRBJ2-7, with a tentative D call TRBD2 (5 bases). Germline CDR1 is SEHNR and CDR2 is FQNEAQ (reference sequence). CDR3 length: 14 amino acids. Trimming took off 3 bases at V and 0 bases at J, with 9 bases between the two ends. As DNA, the CDR3 is TGTGCCAGCAGCTTTACAGAGGGCTCCTACGAGCAGTACTTC. It specifies CASSFTEGSYEQYF.

The CDR3 protein is CASSVGGPGTGELFF. The CDR3 DNA follows: TGTGCCAGCAGCGTGGGAGGGCCCGGCACCGGGGAGCTGTTTTTT. The chain uses TRBV9 and TRBJ2-2; 7 bases align to TRBD2. V was pared by 2 bases and J by 4 bases, with 5 bases of the junction left unmatched. Germline CDR1 is SGDLS and CDR2 is YYNGEE. This CDR3 is built from 15 residues.

The table lists this clone with a few counts. J is TRBJ1-2 and V is TRBV4-1; 7 bases align to TRBD1. Germline loops: CDR1 MGHRA, CDR2 YSYEKL. V dropped 4 bases and J dropped 0; count of bases not matched to a gene: 5. The CDR3 length is 15 residues. The CDR3 spells CASSPWDRANYGYTF. In nucleotides, the CDR3 is TGCGCCAGCAGCCCCTGGGACAGAGCTAACTATGGCTACACCTTC.

J is TRBJ1-4 and V is TRBV29-1, with D unclear. The CDR3 is 12 residues long. The germline V and J ends were trimmed by 7 bases and 3 bases, with 9 bases remaining between them. CDR1 SQVTM and CDR2 ANQGSEA come from the germline V gene. CDR3 sequence reads: CSGRESNEKLFF. In DNA, the CDR3 is TGCAGCGGAAGGGAGTCTAATGAAAAACTGTTTTTT.

The V call is TRBV7-3, the J call TRBJ2-7, with 8 bases matching TRBD1. The CDR3 has 15 amino acids. J gave up 4 bases and V 5 bases, and 10 bases lay outside the gene matches. Germline CDR1 SGHTA, CDR2 FQGTGA. In nucleotides, the CDR3 is TGTGCCAGCAGCCCATCCGGACAGGGTGCTTACGAGCAGTACTTC. Translating gives CASSPSGQGAYEQYF. The full variable domain, rest sourced from reference TRBV7-3 and TRBJ2-7, is GAGVSQTPSNKVTEKGKYVELRCDPISGHTALYWYRQSLGQGPEFLIYFQGTGAADDSGLPNDRFFAVRPEGSVSTLKIQRTERGDSAVYLCASSPSGQGAYEQYFGPGTRLTVT.

Notes on this clone: Since the CDR3 does not end with the conserved phenylalanine or tryptophan, this likely comes from a read error. The DNA is left out, because the CDR3 cannot be placed on it with certainty; the CDR3 is given as TCRdb lists it. The chain employs TRBV10-2 and TRBJ1-1; TRBD1, the D gene given by the table, was not confirmed from the DNA. Germline-derived CDR1 and CDR2 are WSHSY and SAAADI. Both ends counted, the CDR3 spans 12 residues. The CDR3: CASSAPASRDRI.

This clone was observed a single time. This chain links TRBV5-8 with TRBJ2-2; 10 bases fit TRBD1. Germline V gene data show CDR1 as SGHTS and CDR2 as YDEGEE. The CDR3 length is 18 residues. Germline trimming cut 3 bases from V and 1 base from J; bases unmatched to any gene: 9. The CDR3 is CASSSRSGTGVNTGELFF. CDR3 nucleotide sequence: TGTGCCAGCAGCTCACGATCCGGGACAGGGGTGAACACCGGGGAGCTGTTTTTT.

The gene calls are TRBV30 and TRBJ2-1, with 12 bases aligning to TRBD2. This CDR3 contains 15 residues. V shed 3 bases and J 3 bases; nucleotides not matched to a gene: 3. From germline, CDR1 is GTSNPN and CDR2 SVGIG (reference sequence). Here the CDR3 reads CAWRSSGRVYNEQFF. CDR3 coding DNA: TGTGCCTGGAGGTCTAGCGGGAGGGTCTACAATGAGCAGTTCTTC.

This chain uses TRBV5-1 with TRBJ2-3; 7 bases map to TRBD2. V was clipped by 4 bases and J by 3 bases; unmatched bases: 14. The CDR3 consists of 17 residues. Per germline, CDR1 SGHRS and CDR2 YFSETQ. CDR3 DNA: TGCGCCAGCAGCCTCCGTCTTACGGGAGCGGGGACAGATACGCAGTATTTT. The encoded protein is CASSLRLTGAGTDTQYF. Looking up the rest from reference TRBV5-1 and TRBJ2-3 gives the full variable domain: KAGVTQTPRYLIKTRGQQVTLSCSPISGHRSVSWYQQTPGQGLQFLFEYFSETQRNKGNFPGRFSGRQFSNSRSEMNVSTLELGDSALYLCASSLRLTGAGTDTQYFGPGTRLTVL.

This rearrangement joins TRBV6-5 to TRBJ1-2; the D gene is possibly TRBD1 (6 bases). Trimming removed 3 bases from V and 3 bases from J, with 17 bases in between. The V gene's germline CDR1 is MNHEY and CDR2 SVGAGI. This CDR3 contains 16 residues. For the CDR3, the DNA is TGTGCCAGCAGTTATTGGAGTGGGGGGGGCGACTATGGCTACACCTTC. Protein product: CASSYWSGGGDYGYTF.

The chain is built from TRBV11-3 and TRBJ2-7; D is perhaps TRBD1 (5 bases). The V end was cut by 1 base, the J end by 8 bases, with 9 bases between. CDR1 SGHNT and CDR2 YENEEA come from the germline V gene. CDR3 size: 12 residues. The CDR3 DNA reads TGTGCCAGCAGCTTAGCGCAGGGAAAGCAGTACTTC. It is translated as CASSLAQGKQYF. Using reference TRBV11-3 and TRBJ2-7 for the parts outside the CDR3, the full variable domain is EAGVVQSPRYKIIEKKQPVAFWCNPISGHNTLYWYLQNLGQGPELLIRYENEEAVDDSQLPKDRFSAERLKGVDSTLKIQPAELGDSAVYLCASSLAQGKQYFGPGTRLTVT.

The V and J genes are TRBV12-5 and TRBJ2-2; D not certain. Germline lookup yields CDR1 LGHNT and CDR2 FRNRAP. Trimming removed 4 bases at V and 4 bases at J, with 7 bases between. The CDR3 contains 13 residues. CDR3 residues: CASGSTITGELFF. The CDR3 bases are TGTGCTAGTGGTTCCACAATCACCGGGGAGCTGTTTTTT.

The chain couples TRBV7-8 to TRBJ2-7; 10 nucleotides align to TRBD2. V was clipped by 5 bases and J by 11 bases; unmatched bases: 6. CDR3 length: 12 amino acids. Germline V gene data show CDR1 as SGHVS and CDR2 as FQNEAQ. DNA for the CDR3: TGTGCCAGCAGCCCCCTAGCGGGGGTAGAGTACTTC. This codes for CASSPLAGVEYF.

This clone was seen only once. The chain recombines TRBV5-4 with TRBJ2-3, with TRBD2 identical over 7 bases. This CDR3 region has 15 residues. Germline assignment: CDR1 SGHNT and CDR2 YYREEE (reference sequence). The junction had 7 bases not matched to a gene; V was cut back by 4 bases and J by 2 bases. The CDR3 reads CASSPRLAFTDTQYF. The CDR3 coding sequence is TGTGCCAGCAGCCCCAGACTAGCATTCACAGATACGCAGTATTTT.